Each of the 26 T cell receptor beta chains below was sequenced from the same sample in a study of blood T cell repertoires in COVID-19. Sequenced by immunoSEQ multiplex PCR; TCRdb stores in-frame clones only, minus some. In the table there are around 49,000 clones, roughly four fifths of which are singletons. Sequenced input: peripheral blood. The source of these receptors is a woman in her sixties or seventies with acute or convalescent COVID-19.

The table lists this clone with a few counts. The genes are TRBV12-3 or TRBV12-4 and TRBJ2-7; TRBD1 is a possible D gene (5 bases). Trimming shortened V by 7 bases and J by 4 bases, and 14 bases separated the two germline ends. The CDR3 spans 13 residues. The chain's CDR3 is CASTQGRAYEQYF. The CDR3 region has the DNA TGTGCCAGCACCCAGGGTAGGGCGTACGAGCAGTACTTC.

The chain employs TRBV18 and TRBJ1-5, with 8 positions matching TRBD1. The V segment lost 5 bases and the J segment 6 bases; nucleotides outside the gene matches: 6. CDR3 size: 14 residues. Germline values: CDR1 KGHSH, CDR2 LQKENI. The CDR3 coding sequence is TGTGCCAGCTCAGCTACAGGGGGGCCTCAGCCCCAGCATTTT. It encodes CASSATGGPQPQHF.

The chain recombines TRBV7-8 with TRBJ1-5; the match to TRBD1 covers 9 bases. The V gene's germline CDR1 is SGHVS and CDR2 FQNEAQ. The J segment lost 7 bases and the V segment lost 10 bases, leaving 14 bases of the junction unmatched. This CDR3 region has 15 residues. The CDR3 protein is CATKPGTGRLQPQHF. The CDR3 region has the DNA TGTGCCACCAAGCCCGGGACAGGGCGCTTGCAGCCCCAGCATTTT.

The gene calls are TRBV5-1 and TRBJ1-5; D ambiguous. Germline lookup yields CDR1 SGHRS and CDR2 YFSETQ. This CDR3 contains 13 residues. The V gene lost 0 bases and the J gene lost 3 bases, with 4 bases spanning the gap. The DNA of the CDR3 is TGCGCCAGCAGCTTGGGGCTCAATCAGCCCCAGCATTTT. Translation: CASSLGLNQPQHF.

The chain has TRBV7-6 and TRBJ1-1; D uncertain. The length of the CDR3 is 12 residues. Germline CDR1 SGHVS, CDR2 FNYEAQ. The V gene lost 8 bases and the J gene lost 7 bases, with 14 bases spanning the gap. CDR3 DNA: TGTGCCAGCGGGTCAACTCCGGGTGAAGCTTTCTTT. This sequence encodes CASGSTPGEAFF.

V gene TRBV19 combines with J gene TRBJ1-1; 8 nucleotides match TRBD1. This CDR3 comprises 13 residues. V was pared by 1 base and J by 10 bases, with 5 bases of the junction left unmatched. The V gene's germline CDR1 is LNHDA and CDR2 SQIVND (reference sequence). The CDR3 nucleotides read TGTGCCAGTAGTATAGCCAGACAGGGGCCAGCTTTCTTT. Its translation: CASSIARQGPAFF.

The CDR3: CASSPRRSTDTQYF. CDR3 in DNA: TGTGCCAGCAGCCCCCGCAGAAGCACAGATACGCAGTATTTT. The chain couples TRBV9 to TRBJ2-3; D unresolved. The V gene's germline CDR1 is SGDLS and CDR2 YYNGEE. Trimming cost V 4 bases and J 0 bases, with 9 bases left between them. The CDR3 length is 14 residues.

This chain uses TRBV5-1 with TRBJ1-4, with D perhaps TRBD1 (6 bases). This CDR3 has 14 amino acids. Germline V gene data show CDR1 as SGHRS and CDR2 as YFSETQ. Trimming took off 4 bases at V and 3 bases at J, with 10 bases between the two ends. This CDR3 reads CASSQGSANEKLFF. The DNA for the CDR3 is TGCGCCAGCAGCCAGGGGTCGGCTAATGAAAAACTGTTTTTT.

The rearrangement links TRBV5-4 to TRBJ1-1; 7 bases fit TRBD1. The CDR3 has 13 amino acids. Germline V lookup: CDR1 SGHNT, CDR2 YYREEE (reference sequence). V trimming: 4 bases; J trimming: 7 bases; junction bases outside the gene matches: 7. The CDR3 sequence is CASSPRGRGEAFF. CDR3 in DNA: TGTGCCAGCAGCCCGAGGGGGCGCGGTGAAGCTTTCTTT.

This chain links TRBV7-6 with TRBJ2-3, with 9 nucleotides matching TRBD1. Germline CDR1 is SGHVS and CDR2 is FNYEAQ. This CDR3 spans 16 amino acids. J gave up 4 bases and V 1 base, and 6 bases lay outside the gene matches. The CDR3 region is CASSLGGTGQADTQYF. Here the CDR3 DNA reads TGTGCCAGCAGCTTAGGGGGGACAGGGCAGGCAGATACGCAGTATTTT.

CDR3 DNA: TGCGCCAGCAGCTTAATAGCGGGAAGCTACGAGCAGTACTTC. Protein sequence: CASSLIAGSYEQYF. V usage is TRBV5-1 and J usage is TRBJ2-7; 8 bases fit TRBD2. The germline gives CDR1 SGHRS, CDR2 YFSETQ. After removal of 2 bases from V and 3 bases from J, the junction contained 4 bases not matched to a gene. The CDR3 consists of 14 residues.

V gene TRBV11-2 combines with J gene TRBJ2-2; 15 positions agree with TRBD2. V was pared by 5 bases and J by 7 bases, with 14 bases of the junction left unmatched. Germline CDR1 reads SGHAT; CDR2 reads FQNNGV. There are 19 residues in the CDR3. The CDR3 reads CASSERTSGRARGVGELFF. In DNA form, the CDR3 reads TGTGCCAGCAGCGAGCGGACTAGCGGGAGGGCTCGAGGTGTCGGGGAGCTGTTTTTT.

The chain has TRBV6-5 and TRBJ1-1, with 8 bases that match TRBD1. The V and J ends lost 6 bases and 7 bases, in that order; junction bases with no gene match: 10. Germline values: CDR1 MNHEY, CDR2 SVGAGI. The CDR3 sequence is 14 residues long. Here the CDR3 reads CASSPLRTGSEAFF. Written as DNA, the CDR3 is TGTGCCAGCAGCCCCCTCCGGACAGGGAGTGAAGCTTTCTTT.

This chain joins TRBV15 and TRBJ2-5, with D tentatively TRBD2 (7 bases). The CDR3 loop spans 15 amino acids. V was pared by 1 base and J by 5 bases, with 14 bases between. Germline assignment: CDR1 LNHNV and CDR2 YYDKDF (reference sequence). The CDR3 loop reads CATSRVGGAKETQYF. The CDR3 nucleotides read TGTGCCACCAGCAGAGTAGGGGGGGCGAAGGAGACCCAGTACTTC.

The chain employs TRBV5-6 and TRBJ1-6; no clear D. V was cut by 3 bases and J by 7 bases, with 11 bases left in between. CDR3 length: 14 residues. Germline V gene lookup returns CDR1 SGHDT and CDR2 YYEEEE. This CDR3 is CASSSSQSNSPLHF. CDR3 sequence (DNA): TGTGCCAGCAGCTCTTCACAGTCAAATTCACCCCTCCACTTT. The complete variable domain, with remaining parts taken from reference TRBV5-6 and TRBJ1-6, reads DAGVTQSPTHLIKTRGQQVTLRCSPKSGHDTVSWYQQALGQGPQFIFQYYEEEERQRGNFPDRFSGHQFPNYSSELNVNALLLGDSALYLCASSSSQSNSPLHFGNGTRLTVT.

This chain connects TRBV2 to TRBJ2-1, with unresolved D. CDR3 length: 14 amino acids. Germline V gene lookup returns CDR1 SNHLY and CDR2 FYNNEI. The V gene lost 3 bases and the J gene lost 0 bases, with 6 bases spanning the gap. The CDR3 sequence is CASSDTRSYNEQFF. The CDR3 DNA reads as TGTGCCAGCAGTGACACACGCTCCTACAATGAGCAGTTCTTC. The full variable domain, in which reference TRBV2 and TRBJ2-1 provide the parts outside the CDR3, is EPEVTQTPSHQVTQMGQEVILRCVPISNHLYFYWYRQILGQKVEFLVSFYNNEISEKSEIFDDQFSVERPDGSNFTLKIRSTKLEDSAMYFCASSDTRSYNEQFFGPGTRLTVL.

J is TRBJ2-7 and V is TRBV7-9, with a tentative D call TRBD1 (6 bases). Germline CDR1 and CDR2: SEHNR and FQNEAQ (reference sequence). The germline V and J ends were trimmed by 5 bases and 3 bases, with 20 bases remaining between them. The CDR3 runs to 16 residues. CDR3 DNA sequence: TGTGCCAGCAGCCCCCGGGACATAGGGGGAGACTACGAGCAGTACTTC. It encodes CASSPRDIGGDYEQYF.

The genes are TRBV20-1 and TRBJ2-4; 12 positions agree with TRBD2. After removal of 3 bases from V and 0 bases from J, the junction contained 3 bases not matched to a gene. This CDR3 region has 16 residues. Germline assignment: CDR1 DFQATT and CDR2 SNEGSKA (reference sequence). The CDR3 nucleotides are TGCAGTGCTAGTGGGGGACTAGCGGGAGCCAAAAACATTCAGTACTTC. Translation: CSASGGLAGAKNIQYF.

CDR3: CASSRTSGGAAGTGELFF. CDR3 bases: TGTGCCAGCAGCCGGACTAGCGGGGGGGCAGCGGGGACCGGGGAGCTGTTTTTT. The chain couples TRBV3-1 (or the pseudogene TRBV3-2) to TRBJ2-2; 15 bases match TRBD2. The V gene end was trimmed by 4 bases and the J gene end by 5 bases; junction bases not matched to a gene: 8. This CDR3 contains 18 residues. CDR1 is LGHDT and CDR2 is YNNKEL in the germline V gene (reference sequence).

The chain carries TRBV19 and TRBJ2-7, with D possibly being TRBD2 (6 bases). The germline V gene has CDR1 LNHDA and CDR2 SQIVND (reference sequence). V lost 0 bases, J lost 3 bases, and 18 bases lay in between. The CDR3 contains 17 residues. The CDR3 region is CASSIESRETYSYEQYF. DNA for the CDR3: TGTGCCAGTAGTATAGAGAGTCGGGAGACCTACAGCTACGAGCAGTACTTC.

V usage is TRBV5-4 and J usage is TRBJ2-1; maybe TRBD1 (5 bases). The germline V and J ends were trimmed by 0 bases and 7 bases, with 20 bases remaining between them. CDR3 length: 17 residues. The germline gives CDR1 SGHNT, CDR2 YYREEE (reference sequence). CDR3 loop: CASSLGRGSTTVNEQFF. CDR3 in DNA: TGTGCCAGCAGCTTGGGTAGGGGCAGCACCACGGTTAATGAGCAGTTCTTC.

The rearrangement links TRBV5-1 to TRBJ2-1; 7 bases align to TRBD1. Trimming at V came to 4 bases and at J to 7 bases, leaving 11 bases not matched to a gene. The CDR3 covers 15 residues. CDR1 and CDR2 (germline): SGHRS, YFSETQ. Written as DNA, the CDR3 is TGCGCCAGCAGCGGCACGGACAGGTCTCGGAATGAGCAGTTCTTC. Translating it yields CASSGTDRSRNEQFF.

The chain's CDR3 is CASREDRGAYNEQFF. In nucleotides, the CDR3 is TGTGCCAGCAGGGAGGACAGGGGAGCCTACAATGAGCAGTTCTTC. The rearrangement links TRBV5-8 to TRBJ2-1; the match to TRBD1 covers 9 bases. The trim removed 5 bases at V and 2 bases at J, leaving 5 bases unmatched. From germline, CDR1 is SGHTS and CDR2 YDEGEE. The CDR3 is made up of 15 amino acids.

This clone was found once. The J gene is TRBJ1-2, the V gene TRBV6-5; D perhaps matches TRBD1 (5 bases). The V end lost 2 bases, the J end lost 7 bases, and 14 bases lay between the germline ends. Germline V CDR1 and CDR2: MNHEY, SVGAGI. CDR3 length: 14 amino acids. The chain's CDR3 is CASSYISGGGGYTF. In DNA, the CDR3 is TGTGCCAGCAGTTACATAAGCGGGGGAGGTGGCTACACCTTC.

The chain carries TRBV9 and TRBJ2-7; weak D call: TRBD1 (5 bases). The CDR3 contains 14 residues. Germline loops: CDR1 SGDLS, CDR2 YYNGEE. Trimming removed 0 bases at V and 0 bases at J, with 7 bases between. The CDR3 protein is CASSVDRFSYEQYF. The CDR3 nucleotides are TGTGCCAGCAGCGTAGACAGGTTCTCCTACGAGCAGTACTTC.

The chain couples TRBV19 to TRBJ1-5; the D gene is possibly TRBD1 (6 bases). Germline lookup yields CDR1 LNHDA and CDR2 SQIVND (reference sequence). CDR3 size: 17 residues. The V and J ends lost 1 base and 6 bases respectively, with 19 bases between them. The CDR3, as DNA: TGTGCCAGTAGTATAGGGAGTCACTTCAGGGGCGGTCAGCCCCAGCATTTT. This encodes CASSIGSHFRGGQPQHF.